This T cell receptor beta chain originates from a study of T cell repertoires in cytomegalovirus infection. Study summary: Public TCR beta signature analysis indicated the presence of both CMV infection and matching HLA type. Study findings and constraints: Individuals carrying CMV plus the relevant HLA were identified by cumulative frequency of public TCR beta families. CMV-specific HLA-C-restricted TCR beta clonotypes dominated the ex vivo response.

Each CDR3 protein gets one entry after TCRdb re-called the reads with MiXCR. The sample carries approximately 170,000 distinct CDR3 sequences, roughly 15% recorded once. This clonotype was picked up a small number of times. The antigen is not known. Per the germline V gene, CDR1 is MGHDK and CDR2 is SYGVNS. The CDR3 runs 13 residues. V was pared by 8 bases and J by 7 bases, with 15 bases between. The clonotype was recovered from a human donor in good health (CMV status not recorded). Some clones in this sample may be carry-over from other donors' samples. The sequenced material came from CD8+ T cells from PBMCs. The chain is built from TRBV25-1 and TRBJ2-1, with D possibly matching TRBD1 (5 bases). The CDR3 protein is CASWGALLNEQFF. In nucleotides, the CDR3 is TGTGCCAGCTGGGGCGCACTGCTAAATGAGCAGTTCTTC.